This is a list of T cell receptor beta chains from one sample in a study of Graves' ophthalmopathy and Graves' hyperthyroidism. TCRdb reprocessed the multiplex PCR reads with MiXCR, giving one entry per CDR3 protein. The sample yields about 660,000 distinct CDR3 sequences, about 38% seen once. The sequenced material came from peripheral blood. The source of these receptors is an adult man with Graves' ophthalmopathy. Each CDR3 is given with its conserved first and last residue. D genes are given only for firm matches. Clone sizes are given selectively: once, few, many, or a class where the clone is expanded.

clone_size j_call d_call v_call cdr3_nt cdr3_aa
NA TRBJ1-2 NA TRBV30 TGTGCCTGGAACCGTATTTATGGCTACACCTTC CAWNRIYGYTF
few TRBJ2-5 TRBD2 TRBV5-1 TGCGCCAGCAGCACGGGACTAGCGGGGGGGACCCAAGAGACCCAGTACTTC CASSTGLAGGTQETQYF
NA TRBJ1-5 TRBD1 TRBV29-1 TGCAGCGATAGACAGGGAAATCAGCCCCAGCATTTT CSDRQGNQPQHF
NA TRBJ1-2 NA TRBV9 TGTGCCAGCAGCGGACGGTCGTCAGGGGAAGGCTACACCTTC CASSGRSSGEGYTF
few TRBJ1-1 NA TRBV5-4 TGTGCCAGCAGCTTCTCGGTCAAGAACACTGAAGCTTTCTTT CASSFSVKNTEAFF
NA TRBJ2-7 NA TRBV10-3 TGTGCCAGCAGCCCCGGGGTTGAAACGAGCTCCTACGAGCAGTACTTC CASSPGVETSSYEQYF
many TRBJ2-5 NA TRBV3-1 TGTGCCAGCAGCCTCGGACAGCAGCGAGGGGAGACCCAGTACTTC CASSLGQQRGETQYF
NA TRBJ2-7 NA TRBV10-3 TGTGCCAGCAGTGACGGGGGGCATGAGCGGTACTTC CASSDGGHERYF
many TRBJ1-2 TRBD1 TRBV2 TGTGCCAGCAGCGAGAGCGCGACCGGGACAGGATTAGGCTACACCTTC CASSESATGTGLGYTF
many TRBJ1-1 NA TRBV24-1 TGTGCCACCAGTGATTCGCAGGCGGCCCCGAACACTGAAGCTTTCTTT CATSDSQAAPNTEAFF
NA TRBJ2-6 TRBD2 TRBV7-9 TGTGTCAGCAGCTTAGCGGGGACTAGCGGGGGTTCGCGGGCCAACGTCCTGACTTTC CVSSLAGTSGGSRANVLTF
once TRBJ2-5 NA TRBV29-1 TGCAGCGTTGCATCTGACGGCGGGGGCATGGGGACCCAGTACTTC CSVASDGGGMGTQYF
NA TRBJ2-1 TRBD2 TRBV7-8 TGTGCCAGCAGCCTAGCGGGACTCAACCGTGACAATGAGCAGTTCTTC CASSLAGLNRDNEQFF
NA TRBJ2-5 TRBD2 TRBV30 TGTGCCTGGGAGTCGGGGGGGAGGCCGTGGACCCAGTACTTC CAWESGGRPWTQYF
few TRBJ1-5 NA TRBV6-5 TGTGCCAGCAAGTTAAGCGGTACGGGTCAGCCCCAGCATTTT CASKLSGTGQPQHF
many TRBJ1-5 NA TRBV19 TGTGCCAGTCGGCTCGGGGGCGGTCAGCCCCAGCATTTT CASRLGGGQPQHF
once TRBJ1-5 TRBD1 TRBV29-1 TGCAGCGTTACCAGGACAGGTTGGCAAGAGACCCAGCATTTT CSVTRTGWQETQHF
many TRBJ1-2 TRBD1 TRBV20-1 TGCAGTGTTCCCCTTCCAGGACAGGGGCGCAATGGCTACACCTTC CSVPLPGQGRNGYTF
NA TRBJ2-7 NA TRBV25-1 TGTGCTAGCCTCGACAGTCCCTACGAGCAGTACTTC CASLDSPYEQYF
many TRBJ1-1 NA TRBV7-9 TGTGCCAGCAGCTTAGGTGTCGGCGGGGGCCTTGAAGCTTTCTTT CASSLGVGGGLEAFF
NA TRBJ2-6 NA TRBV11-3 TGTGCCAGCAGCTCCCCGGCCAACGTCCTGACTTTC CASSSPANVLTF
many TRBJ2-5 NA TRBV7-9 TGTGCCAGCAGCTTGCGGGAAGGGGAGACCCAGTACTTC CASSLREGETQYF
many TRBJ1-2 NA TRBV2 TGTGCCAGCAGTGAAGTATGGTTCTATGGCTACACCTTC CASSEVWFYGYTF
few TRBJ2-3 NA TRBV29-1 TGCAGCGTTGAATTTTATGGGTCTCGCACAGATACGCAGTATTTT CSVEFYGSRTDTQYF
few TRBJ2-2 TRBD2 TRBV5-6 TGTGCCAGCAGCTCAGCGGGACTGAACACCGGGGAGCTGTTTTTT CASSSAGLNTGELFF
many TRBJ1-2 TRBD1 TRBV7-9 TGTGCCAGCAGCCTTGGGACAGGGGCTAACTATGGCTACACCTTC CASSLGTGANYGYTF
many TRBJ2-5 TRBD2 TRBV24-1 TGTGCCACCGGCGGGACTAGCGACCAAGAGACCCAGTACTTC CATGGTSDQETQYF
NA TRBJ2-5 NA TRBV10-3 TGTGCCATCAGGGGGATGGGAGAGACCCAGTACTTC CAIRGMGETQYF
NA TRBJ1-6 NA TRBV19 TGTGCCAGTAGCCCACGGGGTGCAACTAATTCACCCCGCCACTTT CASSPRGATNSPRHF
NA TRBJ2-7 TRBD1 TRBV12-3/TRBV12-4 TGTGCCAGCAGCCTGTCCGGGACAGGGGTTCACGAGCAGTACTTC CASSLSGTGVHEQYF
NA TRBJ2-2 TRBD1 TRBV7-2 TGTGCCAGCAGCCGGGACAGGGGGCTCCCCGGGGAGCTGTTTTTT CASSRDRGLPGELFF
few TRBJ2-5 NA TRBV24-1 TGTGCCACCAGTGATGATAGGGGAGGAGGCCAGTACTTC CATSDDRGGGQYF
few TRBJ1-1 NA TRBV13 TGTGCCAGCAGCTTAGTGGGACAAGTGAACACTGAAGCTTTCTTT CASSLVGQVNTEAFF
NA TRBJ2-3 NA TRBV24-1 TGTGCCACCAGTGAACTAACAGATACGCAGTATTTT CATSELTDTQYF
many TRBJ1-2 TRBD1 TRBV12-5 TGTGCTAGTGAATTCGGGACAGGTTCCTATGGCTACACCTTC CASEFGTGSYGYTF
many TRBJ1-5 NA TRBV7-2 TGTGCCAGCAGCTTAGTAGCAGAGGGGCACCAGCCCCAGCATTTT CASSLVAEGHQPQHF
many TRBJ2-5 NA TRBV15 TGTGCCACCAGCAGAGATGGTGGAGGGGGCGTAGAGACCCAGTACTTC CATSRDGGGGVETQYF
many TRBJ1-2 NA TRBV6-2/TRBV6-3 TGTGCCAGCAGTTCGGGACACCCCTATGGCTACACCTTC CASSSGHPYGYTF
many TRBJ2-2 TRBD2 TRBV19 TGTGCCAGTAGTGGGGAGGGGAACACCGGGGAGCTGTTTTTT CASSGEGNTGELFF
NA TRBJ2-2 NA TRBV27 TGTGCCAGCAGTTTATCTGGCGGGTTGGCCGGGGAGCTGTTTTTT CASSLSGGLAGELFF
NA TRBJ2-3 NA TRBV7-2 TGTGCCAGCAGCTTATTTGTGGTGGGGAGCACAGATACGCAGTATTTT CASSLFVVGSTDTQYF
NA TRBJ2-7 NA TRBV10-3 TGTGCCATCTCCACGGACTACGAGCAGTACTTC CAISTDYEQYF
many TRBJ1-4 NA TRBV19 TGTGCCAGTAGTAGGAGGGATGACGAAAAACTGTTTTTT CASSRRDDEKLFF
NA TRBJ1-2 NA TRBV24-1 TGTGCCACCAGTGATCCTACGTCGCGAGAGGGCTACACCTTC CATSDPTSREGYTF
once TRBJ1-6 NA TRBV7-2 TGTGCCAGCAGTATTAGGGACAATTCACCCCTCCACTTT CASSIRDNSPLHF
NA TRBJ1-1 TRBD1 TRBV15 TGTGCCCCTCAGGACAGGGGAATAAGGACTGAAGCTTTCTTT CAPQDRGIRTEAFF
NA TRBJ2-5 NA TRBV24-1 TGTGCCAGCAGTTTACCTCAAGGGGGAGAGACCCAGTACTTC CASSLPQGGETQYF
NA TRBJ2-3 NA TRBV7-9 TGTGCCAGCAGCCCTGGGCGGGGAGATACGCAGTATTTT CASSPGRGDTQYF
many TRBJ2-2 TRBD1 TRBV29-1 TGCAGCGTTGAACAGGGGGCTGTGCTGTTTTTT CSVEQGAVLFF
few TRBJ1-1 TRBD1 TRBV5-1 TGCGCCAGCAGCTCAGGGGGAAGGGGGAACACTGAAGCTTTCTTT CASSSGGRGNTEAFF
NA TRBJ1-1 NA TRBV19 TGTGCCAGTAGTGTAGGGGATCGTTTGAACACTGAAGCTTTCTTT CASSVGDRLNTEAFF
many TRBJ2-5 TRBD2 TRBV24-1 TGTGCCACCAGTGAAGGGACTAGCCAAGAGACCCAGTACTTC CATSEGTSQETQYF
few TRBJ1-1 NA TRBV5-1 TGCGCCAGCAGCTTGATGTTTTTATCGATCAGGGGCCGCCCTGAGAACACTGAAGCTTTCTTT CASSLMFLSIRGRPENTEAFF
many TRBJ2-5 NA TRBV7-2 TGTGCCAGCAGCTTAAGCGGTATTGGGGAGACCCAGTACTTC CASSLSGIGETQYF
many TRBJ2-7 NA TRBV7-9 TGTGCCAGCAGCTCCCGCCACCAAGGCGAGCAGTACTTC CASSSRHQGEQYF